One T cell receptor beta chain is described in this entry. Its antigen remains unidentified. Measured with immunoSEQ multiplex PCR; TCRdb has only the in-frame clones, and not every one. This table has 2,500 to 3,000 clones, more than 60% appearing once. Time point reported: 2014-2015 season, pre-vaccination. ICOS+CD38+ and ICOS-CD38- fractions were sorted from non-naive CD4+CXCR5+PD-1+ cells. This sample is part of a study of follicular helper T cells after annual influenza vaccination. The germline V gene has CDR1 SGDLS and CDR2 YYNGEE. The CDR3 spans 16 residues. After removal of 4 bases from V and 0 bases from J, the junction contained 7 bases not matched to a gene. Study findings and constraints: Productive TCRB sequences came from only roughly 8.5-23% of cells. Plasmablast frequency change correlated with clonality change in ICOS+CD38+ cTfh. Most later recoveries of Day 7 ICOS+CD38+ clones were ICOS-CD38- cTfh.

Sequencing was performed on CXCR5+ CD38- circulating T follicular helper cells from blood, taken on the day of influenza vaccination. As for subset: circulating Tfh, non-naive CD4+CXCR5+PD-1+ (ICOS+CD38+ or ICOS-CD38-). The chain links TRBV9 to TRBJ1-1, with 9 bases identical to TRBD1. The receptor was isolated from an adult who received the influenza vaccine. DNA for the CDR3: TGTGCCAGCAGCACCGGACAGGGGCGCATGAACACTGAAGCTTTCTTT. Translating it yields CASSTGQGRMNTEAFF.